A selection of T cell receptor beta chains follows, all from one sample in a study of molecular identifiers for immune sequencing clone quantification. One entry per CDR3 protein results from TCRdb running MiXCR on the PCR reads. The sample consists of about 640,000 distinct CDR3 sequences, less than 20% of them appearing once. Sequencing input: naive CD8+ T cells from blood, with Jurkat cell RNA spiked in. Receptors were obtained from a human donor in good health. Some libraries in this study had Jurkat cell RNA spiked in. Both conserved end residues are trimmed from each CDR3.

>TRBV4-3
ASSHWTGEAEKLF
>TRBV3-1
ASSQGPRTDTQY
>TRBV6-5
ASRSTSVTDTQY
>TRBV7-8
ASSLASQVYTQY
>TRBV21-1
ASSKFAKETQY
>TRBV4-3
ASSQDRAGLPGYEQY
>TRBV24-1
ATSDPRGADDQPQH
>TRBV29-1
SVENPNSDTQY
>TRBV20-1
SASRDGYEQY
>TRBV3-1
ASSQMGENEKLF
>TRBV7-8
ASSTDLTGFSFYGYT
>TRBV5-4
ASSFTGMGQETQY
>TRBV2
ASSEGQGPSEQF
>TRBV19
ASSQSLTDTQY
>TRBV28
ASSWDRGDEQF
>TRBV12-3/TRBV12-4
ASSPTTGLVEKLF
>TRBV13
ASRLDGRGEQY
>TRBV6-2/TRBV6-3
ASSYAGTAGTEAF
>TRBV7-9
ASSSWTGEDTQY
>TRBV29-1
SVVGQALMNTEAF
>TRBV19
ASSGTSATYEQY
>TRBV6-5
ASSYTSSGDNEQF
>TRBV27
ASSPGWGTTGEQY
>TRBV5-1
ASSPYREETQY
>TRBV4-3
ASSHTQSSYEQY
>TRBV29-1
SVETGTSGYEQY
>TRBV29-1
SVEGISTPSGDTQY
>TRBV27
ASSLLGGSNGYT
>TRBV6-2/TRBV6-3
ASGTMWGSEQY
>TRBV4-3
ASSQDTWAGGTEAF
>TRBV4-3
ASSQGTGDQEGYT
>TRBV6-6
ASSITRTVYNSPLH
>TRBV12-3/TRBV12-4
ASSLDGLLTEAF
>TRBV29-1
SVDTGTDTQY
>TRBV20-1
SARDSGAGRTYEQY
>TRBV7-9
ASSLTEMNTEAF
>TRBV11-2
ASRSTEAGKNTEAF
>TRBV5-5
ASSPGGRVIKETQY
>TRBV14
ASSQVERWTADGNTIY
>TRBV10-3
AINQGPESAYEQY
>TRBV27
ASSYGRERDEQY
>TRBV7-9
ASSRANTDTQY